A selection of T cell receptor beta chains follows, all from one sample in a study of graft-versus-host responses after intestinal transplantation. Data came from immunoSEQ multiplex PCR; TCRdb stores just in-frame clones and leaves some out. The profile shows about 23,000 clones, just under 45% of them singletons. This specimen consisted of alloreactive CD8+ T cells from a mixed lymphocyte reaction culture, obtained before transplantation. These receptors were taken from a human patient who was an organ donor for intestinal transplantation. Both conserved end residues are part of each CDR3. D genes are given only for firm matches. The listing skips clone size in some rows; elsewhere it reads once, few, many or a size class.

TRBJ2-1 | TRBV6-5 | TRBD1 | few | TGTGCCAGCAGTCCAGGGACAGGGTACGAGCAGTTCTTC | CASSPGTGYEQFF
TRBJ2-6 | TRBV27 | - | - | TGTGCCAGCAGTTTTTCGGGGGCCAACGTCCTGACTTTC | CASSFSGANVLTF
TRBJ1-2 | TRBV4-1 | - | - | TGCGCCAGCAGCCAAGTAGGGGTTTATTTTGGCTACACCTTC | CASSQVGVYFGYTF
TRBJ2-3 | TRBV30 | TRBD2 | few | TGTGCCTGGAACGGGGGGGCGCATCTGGGAGATACGCAGTATTTT | CAWNGGAHLGDTQYF
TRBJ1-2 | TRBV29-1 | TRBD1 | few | TGCAGCGTTGATATTTGGCAGGGGGTTAGTGAGGATGGCTACACCTTC | CSVDIWQGVSEDGYTF
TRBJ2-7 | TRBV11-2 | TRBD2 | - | TGTGCCAGCAGCTTCGGGACTAGCGGGAGCTACGAGCAGTACTTC | CASSFGTSGSYEQYF
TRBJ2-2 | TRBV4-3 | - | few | TGCGCCAGCAGCCAAGTTGGCGGTAACGGGGAGCTGTTTTTT | CASSQVGGNGELFF
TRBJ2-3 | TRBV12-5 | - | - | TGTGCTAGTGGTTGGGGTGTGGGCGCAGATACGCAGTATTTT | CASGWGVGADTQYF
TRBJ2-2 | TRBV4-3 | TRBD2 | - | TGCGCCAGCAGCCAAGGACTAGCGGGAGCCGGGGAGCTGTTTTTT | CASSQGLAGAGELFF
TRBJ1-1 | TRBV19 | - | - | TGTGCCAGTAGTATAGTGGGGGGGAGCACTGAAGCTTTCTTT | CASSIVGGSTEAFF
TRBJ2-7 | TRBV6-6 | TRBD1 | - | TGTGCCAGCAGTCGGGACAGGGGGAACTACGAGCAGTACTTC | CASSRDRGNYEQYF
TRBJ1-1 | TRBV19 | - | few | TGTGCCAGTAGTATCGGACAGCTTGAAGCTTTCTTT | CASSIGQLEAFF
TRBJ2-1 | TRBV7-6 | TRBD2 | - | TGTGCCAGCAGTGGCCGGGGGAGCGGGAGTAGGGATGAGCAGTTCTTC | CASSGRGSGSRDEQFF
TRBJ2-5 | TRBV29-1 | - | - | TGCAGCGTGGCTGAACCTGGACAGATCGAGACCCAGTACTTC | CSVAEPGQIETQYF
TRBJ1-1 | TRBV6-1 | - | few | TGTGCCAGCAGTGAACGGGGGGCGAACACTGAAGCTTTCTTT | CASSERGANTEAFF
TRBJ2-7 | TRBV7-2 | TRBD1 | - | TGTGCCAGCAGCTTCGGACAGGGCCCAGGGGAGCAGTACTTC | CASSFGQGPGEQYF
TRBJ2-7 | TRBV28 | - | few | TGTGCCAGCAGTTCCCTAAGGAGGGGCTACGAGCAGTACTTC | CASSSLRRGYEQYF
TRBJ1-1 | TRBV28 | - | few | TGTGCCAGCAGCCCACATCGGGCAGGGTGGTTGAACACTGAAGCTTTCTTT | CASSPHRAGWLNTEAFF
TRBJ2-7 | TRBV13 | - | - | TGTGCCAGCAGCCCACGGGGCTACGGAGGCTACGAGCAGTACTTC | CASSPRGYGGYEQYF
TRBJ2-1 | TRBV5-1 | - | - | TGCGCCAGCAGATACGAGAGCTCCTACAATGAGCAGTTCTTC | CASRYESSYNEQFF
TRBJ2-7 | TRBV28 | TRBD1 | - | TGTGCCAGCAGTCCCGGGACAGGATCCTACGAGCAGTACTTC | CASSPGTGSYEQYF
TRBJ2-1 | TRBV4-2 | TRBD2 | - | TGTGCCAGCAGCCAAGATGGTAGCGGGAATGAGCAGTTCTTC | CASSQDGSGNEQFF
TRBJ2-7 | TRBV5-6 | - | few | TGTGCCAGCAGCTGGGGACCTATAGGGGAGCAGTACTTC | CASSWGPIGEQYF
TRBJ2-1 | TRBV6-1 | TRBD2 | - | TGTGCCACCGGACTAGCGGGAAGTGTAGAGCAGTTCTTC | CATGLAGSVEQFF
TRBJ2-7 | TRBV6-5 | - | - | TGTGCCAGCAGCTCGGGGGACGGCTCCTACGAGCAGTACTTC | CASSSGDGSYEQYF
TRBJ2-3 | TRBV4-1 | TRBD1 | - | TGCGCCAGCAGCCTCCCAGGGGGCAGGGGTGTCGCAGATACGCAGTATTTT | CASSLPGGRGVADTQYF
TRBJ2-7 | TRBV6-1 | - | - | TGTGCCAGCAGTGAACAGGGGATCTCCTACGAGCAGTACTTC | CASSEQGISYEQYF
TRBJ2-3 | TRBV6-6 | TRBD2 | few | TGTGCCAGCAGCCTGGGACTAGCGGGAGATACGCAGTATTTT | CASSLGLAGDTQYF
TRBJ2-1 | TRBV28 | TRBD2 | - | TGTGCCAGCAGCACCGGACTAGCGGGACACAATGAGCAGTTCTTC | CASSTGLAGHNEQFF
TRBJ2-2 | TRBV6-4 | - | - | TGTGCCAGCAGTGACTCGGGCAGGGAAAGGACCGGGGAGCTGTTTTTT | CASSDSGRERTGELFF
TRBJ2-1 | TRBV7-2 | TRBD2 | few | TGTGCCAGCAGCCTACACTCTAGCGGCCCCTACAATGAGCAGTTCTTC | CASSLHSSGPYNEQFF